This T cell receptor beta chain was obtained from a study of tumor and adjacent non-tumor tissue in lung cancer. Looking at the study overall: Histology: under 15 adenocarcinoma, a couple of squamous cell carcinoma, 1 small cell lung cancer. Stage I to III disease affected 10 men and several women aged 31 to 76. Whole-study findings and limits: TCR diversity was significantly greater in tumor than normal lung tissue.

No cell sorting was done before RNA was extracted from the tissue. Newly diagnosed lung cancer patients had thoracic surgery in China, August–late 2014, without prior chemotherapy. A modified ARM-PCR protocol with three rounds of nested PCR amplified TCRbeta. TCRdb independently ran MiXCR on the multiplex PCR reads; one entry per CDR3 protein. The data contain 200,000 to 250,000 distinct CDR3 sequences, roughly 70% of them seen just once; the ten biggest clones take up 20% to 25%. The CDR3 sequence runs 13 residues, both termini included. The germline gives CDR1 SNHLY, CDR2 FYNNEI. On this clonotype: Its antigen is unidentified. No conserved phenylalanine or tryptophan ends this CDR3, so it is likely a read error. The limits of the CDR3 on the DNA are not certain, so only TCRdb's listed CDR3 is given.

Sequences were obtained from lung tumor tissue. The sequence derives from a man in his 60s with non-small cell lung cancer. The chain combines TRBV2 with TRBJ1-1. CDR3 amino acids: CASSEITRGRHSV.